This T cell receptor (beta chain) was found in a study of CD8+CD57+ T cells in acquired aplastic anemia. At the level of the study: The sorted CD4+ and CD8+ cells yielded an average roughly 3 ug of DNA. The average read count for CD4+ cells in healthy donors was 9 million to 14 million. Findings of the study overall: Statistical testing detected no significant gap in CD8+ Simpson's diversity between patients and controls.

In its sample, this clonotype was seen once. What it binds is unknown. Mismatch with germline at one junction end may stem from a read error. TCR beta VDJ and CDR3 were profiled, and genomic DNA was the template. One entry per CDR3 protein results from TCRdb running MiXCR on the reads. The sample gives 98,000 or so distinct CDR3 sequences, approximately 48% of which show up once; about 32% is in the top ten. This TCR was sampled from a human donor in good health, serving as a control. The sample taken for sequencing was sorted CD4+, CD8+, or CD8+CD57+ T cells (not recorded which) from PBMCs.

CDR3 sequence (DNA): TGTGCCAGCAGTGGGGGGGGCACTGAGTACGACCAGTACTTC. Translating gives CASSGGGTEYDQYF. The V gene is TRBV25-1, the J gene TRBJ2-7, with D possibly matching TRBD2 (7 bases). Germline values: CDR1 MGHDK, CDR2 SYGVNS. The CDR3 length is 14 residues.